The sample holds a few counts of the clone carrying this T cell receptor beta chain. The data were obtained in a study of identical twins. MiXCR, applied by TCRdb to the 5' RACE reads, yields one record per CDR3 protein. The table has roughly 1,500,000 distinct CDR3 sequences, around 29% seen once. Trimming cost V 1 base and J 12 bases, with 9 bases left between them. The germline V gene has CDR1 MNHEY and CDR2 SVGAGI. The CDR3 totals 11 residues. V gene TRBV6-5 combines with J gene TRBJ2-5; D gene uncertain. Sequenced input: cord blood. The receptor's source is a newborn girl in good health. CDR3 sequence (DNA): TGTGCCAGCAGTTACTATTCCAGAGAGTACTTC. Protein: CASSYYSREYF.